The 4 T cell receptor beta chains presented below share a single source sample, sequenced in a study of CD8+CD57+ T cells in acquired aplastic anemia. Genomic DNA templated the TCR beta VDJ and CDR3 profiling. TCRdb recomputed calls from the reads with MiXCR, one row per CDR3 protein. The sample includes about 81,000 distinct CDR3 sequences, less than 60% of them seen just once. Material: sorted CD4+, CD8+, or CD8+CD57+ T cells (not recorded which) from PBMCs. The origin of the receptors is a human donor in good health, serving as a control.

This clonotype turned up a few times. The V and J genes are TRBV14 and TRBJ2-2, with TRBD2 matching 7 bases. The V segment lost 0 bases and the J segment 1 base; nucleotides outside the gene matches: 2. The CDR3 has 16 amino acids. Germline V gene data show CDR1 as SGHDN and CDR2 as FVKESK. DNA of the CDR3: TGTGCCAGCAGCCAAGATCCTAGCGGGAACACCGGGGAGCTGTTTTTT. Translation gives CASSQDPSGNTGELFF.

In its sample, this clonotype was seen many times. The chain recombines TRBV24-1 with TRBJ2-1; D gene ambiguous. V was cut by 3 bases and J by 8 bases, with 7 bases left in between. The CDR3 loop spans 12 amino acids. CDR1 and CDR2 (germline): KGHDR, SFDVKD. CDR3 region: CATSDTEHEQFF. DNA for the CDR3: TGTGCCACCAGTGATACTGAGCATGAGCAGTTCTTC.

This clonotype was picked up one time. The chain links TRBV15 to TRBJ2-3; D gene ambiguous. Deletions cut 8 bases from V and 11 bases from J, with 23 bases between. This CDR3 region has 14 residues. Germline CDR1 and CDR2: LNHNV and YYDKDF (reference sequence). The CDR3 coding sequence is TGTGCCACCGCGACGGTGCGGTCCTACAATGAGCAGTATTTT. It is translated as CATATVRSYNEQYF.

The CDR3 DNA reads TGTGCCAGCACGACTAGCCGGGACGGGGAGCTGTTTTTT. Translated, it gives CASTTSRDGELFF. V gene TRBV2 combines with J gene TRBJ2-2; TRBD2 aligns across 7 bases. Germline CDR1 SNHLY, CDR2 FYNNEI. The ends lost 7 bases at V and 7 bases at J; junction bases unmatched: 6. This CDR3 has 13 residues.